This TCR beta chain was recorded in a study of early T cells in non-severe SARS-CoV-2 infection. This clonotype was recorded many times. The antigen remains undetermined. Unique molecular identifiers were attached to individual cDNA molecules. TCRdb redid the calling of the 5' RACE reads with MiXCR, one entry per CDR3 protein. This repertoire shows under 60,000 distinct CDR3 sequences, approximately 9% found once; its top ten account for over 4.5%. General study points: In VDJdb matching, anti-spike CD8 responses were favored while private and CD4 specificities went missing.

V was clipped by 3 bases and J by 4 bases, with 12 bases between them. This CDR3 spans 14 amino acids. CDR1 is LNHDA, CDR2 SQIVND, per germline (reference sequence). The rearrangement uses TRBV19 and TRBJ1-2, with D hard to call. Sequencing was performed on whole blood, taken at baseline. The sequence came from an adult who was a healthcare worker with PCR-confirmed SARS-CoV-2 infection or an uninfected control (not recorded which). CDR3 sequence: CASSMNTGSYGYTF. CDR3 DNA: TGTGCCAGTAGTATGAATACGGGGTCCTATGGCTACACCTTC.